This T cell receptor beta chain is drawn from a study of T cell clonotyping in hematopoietic cell transplantation. Whole-study results and caveats: Recipient TCR diversity dropped after transplant; expanded clonotypes rose from day 30 to 180. Few recipient clonotypes overlapped donors; over 95% were de novo at given depth.

The method was immunoSEQ multiplex PCR; TCRdb's version includes in-frame clones alone and lacks a portion of them. The sample carries 9,000 to 15,000 clones, roughly 50% recorded once. As regards this clone: Antigen specificity is unknown.

CDR3 length: 14 residues. The V end was cut by 2 bases, the J end by 7 bases, with 15 bases between. CDR1 is MGHDK, CDR2 SYGVNS, per germline. This chain uses TRBV25-1 with TRBJ2-7; D call uncertain. This receptor was identified in a man aged 50-59 years in good health. Some clones in this sample may be carry-over from other donors' samples. The source material was peripheral blood mononuclear cells. CDR3 protein: CASSEVEKRGEQYF. The CDR3 bases are TGTGCCAGCAGTGAAGTCGAGAAGCGTGGTGAGCAGTACTTC.